Presented here are 19 T cell receptor beta chains from one specimen sequenced in a study of CD8 T cells in ankylosing spondylitis. Each CDR3 protein is one row after TCRdb ran MiXCR on the 5' RACE reads. The sample includes fewer than 35,000 distinct CDR3 sequences, 30% of them seen just once. The sequenced sample was synovial fluid, either unsorted or a sorted T cell fraction (not recorded which). These receptors all stem from a male donor with ankylosing spondylitis.

This clonotype was found a few times. This chain connects TRBV19 to TRBJ2-7, with 9 bases identical to TRBD1. The V gene end was trimmed by 3 bases and the J gene end by 4 bases; junction bases not matched to a gene: 4. CDR3 length: 14 residues. Germline V gene sequence: CDR1 LNHDA, CDR2 SQIVND (reference sequence). In DNA, the CDR3 is TGTGCCAGTAGTATCCCCGGGACAGGGTACGAGCAGTACTTC. Its translation is CASSIPGTGYEQYF.

Within the sample, this clonotype is medium-sized. The chain links TRBV20-1 to TRBJ2-7; D gene unclear. The CDR3 sequence is 13 residues long. Trimming pared 1 base from V and 0 bases from J, leaving 7 bases between. CDR1 is DFQATT and CDR2 is SNEGSKA in the germline V gene (reference sequence). CDR3 nucleotides: TGCAGTGCTAGAGTCGTGAGCTCCTACGAGCAGTACTTC. Translating it yields CSARVVSSYEQYF.

This clonotype is medium-sized. This rearrangement joins TRBV27 to TRBJ1-1, with 7 bases identical to TRBD1. There are 18 residues in the CDR3. Unmatched junction bases numbered 21, after V lost 6 bases and J lost 5 bases. CDR1 MNHEY and CDR2 SMNVEV come from the germline V gene (reference sequence). The chain's CDR3 is CASSSKPRQGGSGTEAFF. Written as DNA, the CDR3 is TGTGCCAGCAGCTCTAAACCTCGACAGGGCGGATCTGGGACTGAAGCTTTCTTT.

This clonotype was recorded a few times. The chain recombines TRBV14 with TRBJ1-2, with D perhaps matching TRBD1 (6 bases). Trimming stripped 4 bases from V and 2 bases from J, with 11 bases between. The CDR3 runs to 14 residues. The germline V gene has CDR1 SGHDN and CDR2 FVKESK. The CDR3 region is CASSPTTGNYGYTF. CDR3 in DNA: TGTGCCAGCAGCCCAACAACAGGGAACTATGGCTACACCTTC.

This chain connects TRBV7-9 to TRBJ2-3; a possible D gene is TRBD2 (6 bases). Germline CDR1 and CDR2: SEHNR and FQNEAQ (reference sequence). The V end was cut by 1 base, the J end by 8 bases, with 19 bases between. The CDR3 is 16 residues long. The CDR3 bases are TGTGCCAGCAGCTTAGGCGGAAAGGCCGTAGCGGTTACGCAGTATTTT. Its protein product is CASSLGGKAVAVTQYF.

V gene TRBV5-4 combines with J gene TRBJ2-7; no definite D call. CDR3 size: 16 residues. Germline CDR1 SGHNT, CDR2 YYREEE (reference sequence). V was pared by 6 bases and J by 6 bases, with 25 bases between. CDR3 sequence: CASIGTGSLQVSEQYV. CDR3 coding DNA: TGTGCCAGCATCGGAACGGGTTCCCTCCAAGTTAGCGAGCAGTACGTC.

This clonotype was counted many times. V gene TRBV11-2 combines with J gene TRBJ2-1; TRBD1 agrees at 10 bases. Unmatched junction bases numbered 5, after V lost 4 bases and J lost 2 bases. The germline CDR1 and CDR2 sequences are SGHAT and FQNNGV. The CDR3 runs to 16 residues. CDR3 loop: CASSSRQGAAYNEQFF. The CDR3 nucleotides read TGTGCCAGCAGCTCCCGACAGGGGGCCGCCTACAATGAGCAGTTCTTC. The full variable domain, rest sourced from reference TRBV11-2 and TRBJ2-1, is EAGVAQSPRYKIIEKRQSVAFWCNPISGHATLYWYQQILGQGPKLLIQFQNNGVVDDSQLPKDRFSAERLKGVDSTLKIQPAKLEDSAVYLCASSSRQGAAYNEQFFGPGTRLTVL.

The rearrangement uses TRBV27 and TRBJ1-4; maybe TRBD1 (5 bases). CDR1 and CDR2 from the germline V gene are MNHEY and SMNVEV (reference sequence). This CDR3 region has 12 residues. The V and J ends lost 6 bases and 11 bases respectively, with 13 bases between them. CDR3 nucleotides: TGTGCCAGCAGCCCCCCCGGGGGGAAACTGTTTTTT. Protein: CASSPPGGKLFF.

J is TRBJ2-2 and V is TRBV7-8, with 7 nucleotides matching TRBD2. The V segment lost 0 bases and the J segment 6 bases; nucleotides outside the gene matches: 13. This CDR3 contains 18 residues. CDR1 is SGHVS, CDR2 FQNEAQ, per germline. The CDR3 DNA reads TGTGCCAGCAGCTTAGCGGGGTCTAGCGGACTATGGCCCGGGGAGCTGTTTTTT. It specifies CASSLAGSSGLWPGELFF.

Note on this clonotype: In this CDR3 the conserved last residue, phenylalanine or tryptophan, is missing, so a read error is likely. Because the CDR3's place on the DNA is in doubt, the DNA is left out and the CDR3 is given as listed by TCRdb. This chain connects TRBV7-6 to TRBJ1-1. The CDR3 is 13 residues long, counting both termini. The V gene's germline CDR1 is SGHVS and CDR2 FNYEAQ. The CDR3 loop is CASSVEMNTEAYL.

This sequence joins TRBV5-4 and TRBJ2-4, with D unclear. The germline V and J ends were trimmed by 2 bases and 1 base, with 7 bases remaining between them. The CDR3 is 14 residues long. Germline V gene data show CDR1 as SGHNT and CDR2 as YYREEE (reference sequence). CDR3 DNA: TGTGCCAGCAGCTTTAAAGGGGCCAAAAACATTCAGTACTTC. Its protein is CASSFKGAKNIQYF. Filled out from reference TRBV5-4 and TRBJ2-4, the complete variable domain reads ETGVTQSPTHLIKTRGQQVTLRCSSQSGHNTVSWYQQALGQGPQFIFQYYREEENGRGNFPPRFSGLQFPNYSSELNVNALELDDSALYLCASSFKGAKNIQYFGAGTRLSVL.

V gene TRBV5-6 combines with J gene TRBJ2-2; D unresolved. The CDR3 has 14 amino acids. CDR1 is SGHDT and CDR2 is YYEEEE in the germline V gene. Trimming pared 0 bases from V and 4 bases from J, leaving 7 bases between. The CDR3 protein is CASSLAVVTGELFF. The CDR3 bases are TGTGCCAGCAGCTTGGCTGTGGTCACCGGGGAGCTGTTTTTT.

There are a few counts of this clonotype. The CDR3 loop is CSIWDIEAFF. In nucleotides, the CDR3 is TGCAGCATTTGGGACATTGAAGCTTTCTTT. The rearrangement joins TRBV29-1 to TRBJ1-1; TRBD1 is a possible D gene (6 bases). The CDR3 spans 10 residues. The V and J ends lost 8 bases and 7 bases respectively, with 11 bases between them. CDR1 and CDR2 (germline): SQVTM, ANQGSEA. Looking up the rest from reference TRBV29-1 and TRBJ1-1 gives the full variable domain: SAVISQKPSRDICQRGTSLTIQCQVDSQVTMMFWYRQQPGQSLTLIATANQGSEATYESGFVIDKFPISRPNLTFSTLTVSNMSPEDSSIYLCSIWDIEAFFGQGTRLTVV.

This clonotype has only a few counts. The V call is TRBV2, the J call TRBJ2-3, with TRBD2 identical over 7 bases. This CDR3 is 14 amino acids long. Germline V gene lookup returns CDR1 SNHLY and CDR2 FYNNEI. With V trimmed by 11 bases and J by 7 bases, 15 bases remained unmatched. The CDR3 loop reads CACETSGEANTQYF. The CDR3 nucleotides read TGTGCCTGCGAGACAAGCGGGGAGGCGAATACGCAGTATTTT. Based on the CDR3 plus reference TRBV2 and TRBJ2-3, the full variable domain is EPEVTQTPSHQVTQMGQEVILRCVPISNHLYFYWYRQILGQKVEFLVSFYNNEISEKSEIFDDQFSVERPDGSNFTLKIRSTKLEDSAMYFCACETSGEANTQYFGPGTRLTVL.

V is TRBV5-1 and J is TRBJ2-1, with 9 bases aligning to TRBD2. Germline-derived CDR1 and CDR2 are SGHRS and YFSETQ. The CDR3 covers 17 residues. Trimming took 0 bases from V and 5 from J; bases not matched to a gene: 9. The DNA for the CDR3 is TGCGCCAGCAGCTTGGATGTTAGCGGGAGTGCGAACAATGAGCAGTTCTTC. It encodes CASSLDVSGSANNEQFF.

The V gene is TRBV21-1, the J gene TRBJ2-7. TRBV21-1 is flagged as a pseudogene. The CDR3 has 15 amino acids. The CDR3 protein is CASSKVSRSSYEQYV. In DNA, the CDR3 is TGTGCCAGCAGCAAAGTCTCACGGAGCTCCTACGAGCAGTACGTC.

This clonotype turned up a few times. One junction end disagrees with the germline gene, perhaps due to a read error. This chain connects TRBV7-6 to TRBJ2-1; D tentatively fits TRBD1 or TRBD2 (5 bases each). This CDR3 comprises 12 residues. The germline V gene has CDR1 SGHVS and CDR2 FNYEAQ. The CDR3 loop reads CASSLNDGAFDF. The CDR3 region has the DNA TGTGCCAGCAGCTTAAACGACGGGGCCTTTGACTTC.

The chain combines TRBV18 with TRBJ1-2, with a weak D call TRBD1 (5 bases). Germline CDR1 reads KGHSH; CDR2 reads LQKENI. V shed 5 bases and J shed 10 bases, with 20 bases lying between them. The CDR3 runs to 14 residues. DNA for the CDR3: TGTGCCAGCTCAAGTAGTAACGGGGCGCGAGACTACACCTTC. This gives the protein CASSSSNGARDYTF.

This clonotype was seen a few times. The chain uses TRBV4-1 and TRBJ2-7; 10 bases fit TRBD2. Germline CDR1 is MGHRA and CDR2 is YSYEKL. The length of the CDR3 is 18 residues. V lost 5 bases to trimming and J lost 3 bases; unmatched junction nucleotides: 16. The CDR3 DNA reads as TGCGCCAGCAGCAAGGACACTTCTAGCGGGAGCCCCCGCTACGAGCAGTACTTC. It specifies CASSKDTSSGSPRYEQYF.